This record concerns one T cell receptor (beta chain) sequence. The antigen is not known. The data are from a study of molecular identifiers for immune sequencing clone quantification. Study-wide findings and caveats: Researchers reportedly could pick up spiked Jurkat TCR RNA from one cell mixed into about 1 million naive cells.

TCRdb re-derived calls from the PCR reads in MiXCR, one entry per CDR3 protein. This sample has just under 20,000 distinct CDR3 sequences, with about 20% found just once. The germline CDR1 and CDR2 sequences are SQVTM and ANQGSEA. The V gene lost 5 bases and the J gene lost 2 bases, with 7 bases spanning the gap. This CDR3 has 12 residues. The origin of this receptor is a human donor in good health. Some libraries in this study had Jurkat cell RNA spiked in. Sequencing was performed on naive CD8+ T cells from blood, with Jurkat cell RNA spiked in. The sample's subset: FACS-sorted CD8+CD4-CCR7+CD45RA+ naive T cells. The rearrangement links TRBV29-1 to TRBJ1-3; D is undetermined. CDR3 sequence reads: CSVQGPGNTIYF. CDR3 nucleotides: TGCAGCGTTCAAGGGCCTGGAAACACCATATATTTT.